These T cell receptor beta chains were read from a single sample in a study of blood T cell repertoires in COVID-19. Clones were read by immunoSEQ multiplex PCR, and TCRdb kept only the in-frame ones, dropping some. The sample contains roughly 62,000 clones, approximately 84% of which appear only once. The specimen sequenced was peripheral blood. The receptor source for this set is a man aged 60-69 years with acute or convalescent COVID-19. CDR3s leave out the opening cysteine and the closing phenylalanine or tryptophan.

>TRBV19|TRBJ1-5
ASTSGGGNQPQH
>TRBV7-2|TRBJ2-7
ASSLPGQGVHEQY
>TRBV15|TRBJ1-4
ATSRAKGGDNEKLF
>TRBV18|TRBJ2-3
ASSTLAGGPSDTQY
>TRBV28|TRBJ2-7
ASSLPRDTSYEQY
>TRBV6-6|TRBJ1-5
ASSVGQGLNQPQH
>TRBV25-1|TRBJ1-2
ASRTGGGADGYT
>TRBV5-6|TRBJ2-3
ASSLLTSTDTQY
>TRBV7-2|TRBJ1-2
ASSLEQGYYGYT
>TRBV25-1|TRBJ1-2
ASSGTNRDTLNGYT
>TRBV5-1|TRBJ2-1
ASRTAPSFDEQF
>TRBV27|TRBJ2-3
ASSEQGVPTDTQY
>TRBV7-8|TRBJ1-5
ASSDRGNNQPQH
>TRBV5-4|TRBJ2-5
ASSLTGRLAGGIQETQY
>TRBV19|TRBJ2-5
ASRDNQETQY
>TRBV28|TRBJ2-3
ASRLLGTDTQY
>TRBV5-1|TRBJ2-6
ASSEQGAGANVLT
>TRBV5-4|TRBJ1-2
ASSWSRDTHGYT
>TRBV5-4|TRBJ2-5
ASSPRLAGKETQY
>TRBV24-1|TRBJ1-3
ATSDAGDIGNTIY
>TRBV28|TRBJ1-2
ASSRGTAYGYT
>TRBV7-3|TRBJ2-1
ASGRAGVMVGEQF
>TRBV7-9|TRBJ1-1
ASMGPLNTEAF
>TRBV7-6|TRBJ2-5
ASSISGQGETQY
>TRBV5-1|TRBJ1-2
ASSSLRPAGSNT
>TRBV5-1|TRBJ1-1
ASSPGQWNTEAF
>TRBV5-1|TRBJ1-1
ASRLLVTASNTEAF
>TRBV5-1|TRBJ1-1
ASRTGENTEAF
>TRBV2|TRBJ2-7
ASTRLAGGLYEQY
>TRBV18|TRBJ1-2
ASSPPGQGADGYT
>TRBV7-9|TRBJ1-1
ASSSTGTGPSTEAF
>TRBV27|TRBJ2-2
ASSLKGLGFTGELF
>TRBV7-2|TRBJ2-3
ASSTFQGGLATDTQY
>TRBV5-5|TRBJ2-6
ASSITGGSGANVLT
>TRBV5-1|TRBJ1-2
ASSLGQGNGYT
>TRBV6-5|TRBJ1-1
ASRFHRGTEAF
>TRBV19|TRBJ2-1
ASSGGAGEQF
>TRBV2|TRBJ1-4
ASTEEGGGNEKLF
>TRBV4-2|TRBJ1-1
ASSQEPGHPNTEAF
>TRBV6-6|TRBJ1-5
ASSSPGGYSNQPQH
>TRBV7-7|TRBJ2-3
ASSQQGQLTDTQY
>TRBV20-1|TRBJ1-2
SATRGYGYT
>TRBV15|TRBJ2-1
ATSPRLDLQSGQF
>TRBV4-1|TRBJ2-5
ASSQEKGLAGGETQY
>TRBV2|TRBJ1-4
ASSPTGFAGANEKLF
>TRBV6-5|TRBJ1-2
ASSSEDRRTSYGYT
>TRBV5-8|TRBJ2-3
ASSLGVGSGTDTQY
>TRBV27|TRBJ1-6
ASSPFVGRRTNSPLH
>TRBV14|TRBJ2-7
ASSQLASSYEQY
>TRBV2|TRBJ2-3
ASRGAGTGTDTQY
>TRBV5-5|TRBJ1-2
ASSSDISDYGYT
>TRBV6-1|TRBJ2-1
ASSELSAGTGSVDEQF
>TRBV10-3|TRBJ2-1
AIRKNLAGGPDEQF
>TRBV18|TRBJ2-7
ASAMLAGRGYEQY
>TRBV4-1|TRBJ2-7
ASSRSRGTGAYEQY
>TRBV19|TRBJ1-2
ASSQTTDRVVGGYT
>TRBV27|TRBJ1-2
ASSFRGVYGYT
>TRBV21-1|TRBJ2-1
ASSKGGQSFNEQF
>TRBV7-2|TRBJ2-1
ASSLMEGTEQF
>TRBV24-1|TRBJ2-1
ATSDGSALSYNEQF